Shown below are 11 T cell receptor beta chains from a single sample sequenced in a study of T cells in Graves' hyperthyroidism and ophthalmopathy. RNA transcripts served as the template for amplifying TCR beta CDR3 regions. A set of HTBI primers served as the primers for a first-round RT-PCR of the TCR CDR3. TCRdb itself ran the multiplex PCR reads through MiXCR, one entry per CDR3 protein. The sample contains nearly 600,000 distinct CDR3 sequences, approximately 14% of which appear only once. The specimen was blood. The receptors originated from a woman aged 30 to 39 with Graves' hyperthyroidism that later progressed to Graves' ophthalmopathy.

This clonotype was counted at least ten times. This chain connects TRBV29-1 to TRBJ2-3; TRBD1 or TRBD2 may be the D gene (6 bases each). V was pared by 3 bases and J by 1 base, with 11 bases between. This CDR3 comprises 14 residues. The germline gives CDR1 SQVTM, CDR2 ANQGSEA. The chain's CDR3 is CSVEPGGRTDTQYF. For the CDR3, the DNA is TGCAGCGTTGAGCCCGGGGGCCGCACAGATACGCAGTATTTT.

The J gene is TRBJ1-4, the V gene TRBV30; D unresolved. Per germline, CDR1 GTSNPN and CDR2 SVGIG (reference sequence). The CDR3 consists of 14 residues. In nucleotides, the CDR3 is TGTGCTGTCCAAAAAATTGCAACTAATGAAAAACTGTTTTTT. Amino acid sequence: CAVQKIATNEKLFF.

This clonotype occurred many times. The V gene is TRBV12-3 or TRBV12-4, the J gene TRBJ2-3, with no clear D. The V end lost 5 bases, the J end lost 2 bases, and 8 bases lay between the germline ends. The CDR3 length is 13 residues. CDR3 in DNA: TGTGCCAGCAGTGGGCCGTCCACAGATACGCAGTATTTT. Its translation: CASSGPSTDTQYF.

This clonotype has a count of ten or more. The rearrangement uses TRBV12-5 and TRBJ2-1; 10 bases fit TRBD2. The V segment lost 3 bases and the J segment 6 bases; nucleotides outside the gene matches: 2. The germline CDR1 and CDR2 sequences are LGHNT and FRNRAP. The CDR3 runs 14 residues. CDR3 in amino acids: CASGLLAGFNEQFF. CDR3 DNA sequence: TGTGCTAGTGGTTTACTAGCGGGATTCAATGAGCAGTTCTTC.

This clonotype was counted many times. V is TRBV20-1 and J is TRBJ1-1, with D unresolved. The CDR3 spans 9 residues. CDR1 and CDR2 from the germline V gene are DFQATT and SNEGSKA (reference sequence). CDR3 nucleotides: TGCAGCGGGAGGACTGAAGCTTTCTTT. Encoded protein: CSGRTEAFF.

This chain connects TRBV7-9 to TRBJ1-1; D gene uncertain. V lost 5 bases and J 1 base, leaving 8 bases between the germline ends. CDR1 SEHNR and CDR2 FQNEAQ come from the germline V gene (reference sequence). This CDR3 contains 13 residues. CDR3 bases: TGTGCCAGCAGCCCCTCGTGGAACACTGAAGCTTTCTTT. Its protein is CASSPSWNTEAFF.

The V and J genes are TRBV20-1 and TRBJ2-3, with TRBD2 identical over 12 bases. CDR3 length equals 14 residues. The V gene end was trimmed by 8 bases and the J gene end by 2 bases; junction bases not matched to a gene: 5. Germline V gene lookup returns CDR1 DFQATT and CDR2 SNEGSKA (reference sequence). The CDR3 region has the DNA TGCAGTCGGACTAGCGGGAACTACACAGATACGCAGTATTTT. Translating gives CSRTSGNYTDTQYF.

The chain uses TRBV19 and TRBJ2-5; 15 bases are shared with TRBD2. The CDR3 extends over 16 amino acids. Germline V gene lookup returns CDR1 LNHDA and CDR2 SQIVND (reference sequence). V lost 1 base to trimming and J lost 4 bases; unmatched junction nucleotides: 1. CDR3: CASSIAGLAGGETQYF. CDR3 in DNA: TGTGCCAGTAGTATAGCGGGACTAGCGGGAGGAGAGACCCAGTACTTC.

This clonotype was counted a few times. This rearrangement joins TRBV4-1 to TRBJ2-1, with D perhaps TRBD1 or TRBD2 (5 bases each). V was cut by 1 base and J by 1 base, with 14 bases left in between. Germline V gene data show CDR1 as MGHRA and CDR2 as YSYEKL. The CDR3 has 17 amino acids. The CDR3 region is CASSQVEGLRSYNEQFF. The DNA for the CDR3 is TGCGCCAGCAGCCAAGTTGAGGGGCTTAGGTCCTACAATGAGCAGTTCTTC.

This clonotype appeared a few times. The chain uses TRBV19 and TRBJ2-7; possibly TRBD1 for D (6 bases). Germline CDR1 is LNHDA and CDR2 is SQIVND (reference sequence). The CDR3 consists of 13 residues. The CDR3 spells CATLGQGWNEQYF. The CDR3 DNA reads TGTGCTACCCTGGGGCAGGGGTGGAACGAGCAGTACTTC.

This clonotype was seen a few times. The chain joins TRBV20-1 to TRBJ2-7; a weak D match, TRBD1 (6 bases). Trimming removed 5 bases at V and 8 bases at J, with 22 bases between. This CDR3 is built from 14 residues. From germline, CDR1 is DFQATT and CDR2 SNEGSKA (reference sequence). The CDR3 sequence: CSAVTPGAGYKQYF. DNA for the CDR3: TGCAGTGCTGTCACCCCAGGGGCTGGGTACAAGCAGTACTTC.